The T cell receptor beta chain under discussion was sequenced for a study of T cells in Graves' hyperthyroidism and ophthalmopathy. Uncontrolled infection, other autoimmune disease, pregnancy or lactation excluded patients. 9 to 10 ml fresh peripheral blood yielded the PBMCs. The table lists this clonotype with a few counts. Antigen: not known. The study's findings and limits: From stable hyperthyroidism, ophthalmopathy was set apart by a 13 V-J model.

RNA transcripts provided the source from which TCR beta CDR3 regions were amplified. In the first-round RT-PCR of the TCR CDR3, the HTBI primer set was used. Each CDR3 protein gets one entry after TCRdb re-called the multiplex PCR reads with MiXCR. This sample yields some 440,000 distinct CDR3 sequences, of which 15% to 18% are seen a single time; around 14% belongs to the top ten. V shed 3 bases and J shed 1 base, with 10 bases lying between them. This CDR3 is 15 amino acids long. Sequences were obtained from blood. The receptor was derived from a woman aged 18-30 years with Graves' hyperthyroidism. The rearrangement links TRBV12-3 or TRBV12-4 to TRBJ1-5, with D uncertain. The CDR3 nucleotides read TGTGCCAGCAGTTTCGGTCAGGTCAGCAATCAGCCCCAGCATTTT. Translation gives CASSFGQVSNQPQHF.